The 11 T cell receptor beta chains below come from one sample, sequenced in a study of early T cells in non-severe SARS-CoV-2 infection. Using its own MiXCR run on the 5' RACE reads, TCRdb lists one record per CDR3 protein. Of 55,000 to 75,000 distinct CDR3 sequences in the sample, approximately 7.7% were seen once. Sequencing used whole blood. The receptors were sampled from an adult who was a healthcare worker with PCR-confirmed SARS-CoV-2 infection or an uninfected control (not recorded which).

This clonotype was recorded at least ten times. This chain joins TRBV3-1 and TRBJ1-6; 10 bases align to TRBD1. Unmatched junction bases numbered 4, after V lost 1 base and J lost 10 bases. Per the germline V gene, CDR1 is LGHDT and CDR2 is YNNKEL (reference sequence). This CDR3 contains 15 residues. Here the CDR3 DNA reads TGTGCCAGCAGCCAAGGACAGGGGGCTGGATCACCCCTCCACTTT. This codes for CASSQGQGAGSPLHF.

The chain employs TRBV27 and TRBJ1-5, with D hard to call. The germline gives CDR1 MNHEY, CDR2 SMNVEV (reference sequence). V gave up 3 bases and J gave up 4 bases, with 7 bases separating them. This CDR3 has 13 residues. Written as DNA, the CDR3 is TGTGCCAGCAGTTTCCTGGGGAATCAGCCCCAGCATTTT. Translated, it gives CASSFLGNQPQHF.

The J gene is TRBJ2-1, the V gene TRBV7-2; 7 bases match TRBD1. CDR3 size: 15 residues. Germline CDR1 reads SGHTA; CDR2 reads FQGNSA. Trimming cost V 6 bases and J 1 base; bases outside gene matches: 6. In DNA, the CDR3 is TGTGCCAGCAGTCTACAGGGGCCTTCCTACAATGAGCAGTTCTTC. The encoded protein is CASSLQGPSYNEQFF.

This clonotype appeared many times. The chain couples TRBV28 to TRBJ1-1, with a tentative D call TRBD1 (6 bases). CDR1 is MDHEN, CDR2 SYDVKM, per germline. CDR3 length equals 14 residues. Trimming shortened V by 8 bases and J by 1 base, and 14 bases separated the two germline ends. CDR3 DNA sequence: TGTGCCAGCTCTCGGCGGGGGGCGAACACTGAAGCTTTCTTT. Residues: CASSRRGANTEAFF.

In its sample, this clonotype was seen a few times. The rearrangement uses TRBV29-1 and TRBJ2-4; 7 bases map to TRBD1. CDR1 is SQVTM and CDR2 is ANQGSEA in the germline V gene. The CDR3 is made up of 16 amino acids. The CDR3 spells CTHNRDRVLAKNIQYF. The CDR3 DNA is TGCACCCACAACCGAGACAGGGTCTTAGCCAAAAACATTCAGTACTTC.

This clonotype was seen ten or more times. This rearrangement joins TRBV6-4 to TRBJ2-3; 9 bases match TRBD1. With V trimmed by 2 bases and J by 3 bases, 0 bases remained unmatched. CDR1 is MRHNA, CDR2 SNTAGT, per germline. The CDR3 totals 14 residues. CDR3 nucleotide sequence: TGTGCCAGCAGTGACGGGACAGGGACAGATACGCAGTATTTT. Its translation is CASSDGTGTDTQYF.

This clonotype has just a few counts. V and J are TRBV2 and TRBJ1-5, with D possibly TRBD1 on 6 matching bases. Germline lookup yields CDR1 SNHLY and CDR2 FYNNEI. Trimming stripped 6 bases from V and 7 bases from J, with 16 bases between. The CDR3 sequence is 14 residues long. CDR3 coding DNA: TGTGCCAGCAGAGACTATACAGGGTCCCAGCCCCAGCATTTT. This encodes CASRDYTGSQPQHF. Supplemented by reference TRBV2 and TRBJ1-5, the full variable domain reads EPEVTQTPSHQVTQMGQEVILRCVPISNHLYFYWYRQILGQKVEFLVSFYNNEISEKSEIFDDQFSVERPDGSNFTLKIRSTKLEDSAMYFCASRDYTGSQPQHFGDGTRLSIL.

This clonotype was found many times. The chain carries TRBV7-3 and TRBJ2-3; 12 bases align to TRBD2. J gave up 2 bases and V 5 bases, and 5 bases lay outside the gene matches. The CDR3 sequence is 16 residues long. Germline CDR1 reads SGHTA; CDR2 reads FQGTGA. In DNA, the CDR3 is TGTGCCAGCAGCAATCTAGCGGGAGGGTCCACAGATACGCAGTATTTT. This sequence encodes CASSNLAGGSTDTQYF. The variable domain in full, with the rest retrieved from reference TRBV7-3 and TRBJ2-3, is GAGVSQTPSNKVTEKGKYVELRCDPISGHTALYWYRQSLGQGPEFLIYFQGTGAADDSGLPNDRFFAVRPEGSVSTLKIQRTERGDSAVYLCASSNLAGGSTDTQYFGPGTRLTVL.

This clonotype was seen many times. The rearrangement joins TRBV19 to TRBJ2-4, with TRBD2 matching over 10 bases. The CDR3 extends over 15 amino acids. J lost 5 bases, V lost 4 bases, and 5 bases had no gene match. Germline V gene lookup returns CDR1 LNHDA and CDR2 SQIVND (reference sequence). DNA of the CDR3: TGTGCCAGTAGTACCCTTAGCGGGAGGCAAAACATTCAGTACTTC. It translates to CASSTLSGRQNIQYF. The variable domain in full, completed from reference TRBV19 and TRBJ2-4, reads DGGITQSPKYLFRKEGQNVTLSCEQNLNHDAMYWYRQDPGQGLRLIYYSQIVNDFQKGDIAEGYSVSREKKESFPLTVTSAQKNPTAFYLCASSTLSGRQNIQYFGAGTRLSVL.

This clonotype has a count of ten or more. This chain links TRBV29-1 with TRBJ2-7, with 7 bases aligning to TRBD2. The germline CDR1 and CDR2 sequences are SQVTM and ANQGSEA. V lost 2 bases to trimming and J lost 1 base; unmatched junction nucleotides: 2. There are 13 residues in the CDR3. The CDR3 region has the DNA TGCAGCGTTGAAAGGGAGGGTTCCTACGAGCAGTACTTC. This codes for CSVEREGSYEQYF.

This clonotype was found a few times. The chain joins TRBV20-1 to TRBJ2-5; 7 bases fit TRBD2. The trim removed 6 bases at V and 5 bases at J, leaving 15 bases unmatched. Germline V gene lookup returns CDR1 DFQATT and CDR2 SNEGSKA (reference sequence). The CDR3 runs 15 residues. Here the CDR3 reads CSARGRTRRLETQYF. The CDR3 DNA sequence: TGCAGTGCCCGGGGGAGGACTAGACGGCTTGAGACCCAGTACTTC.